Listed below are T cell receptor beta chains from one sample, sequenced in a study of T-cell memory formation after mild COVID-19. TCRdb analysed the 5' RACE reads with MiXCR anew, one entry per CDR3 protein. The sample has some 490,000 distinct CDR3 sequences, 15% to 20% seen once. Sequencing was done on a sample of PBMCs or a T cell subset sorted from them (not recorded which). The receptors shown here come from an adult woman who had mild COVID-19 (a few samples of this study predate the infection). Cell type and time point are not known. The CDR3 runs from the conserved cysteine through the conserved F or W. The D gene is left open where the match is weak.

cdr3_length | v_call | d_call | cdr3_aa
14 | TRBV6-6 | TRBD1 | CASSSTGAGNTIYF
15 | TRBV5-1 | . | CASSGGQGRNEKLFF
13 | TRBV7-3 | . | CASKLARNTEAFF
14 | TRBV2 | . | CASSPGQAYTEAFF
16 | TRBV7-9 | . | CASSSTGTIYNQPQHF
13 | TRBV20-1 | TRBD1 | CSASRDRGDEQYF
14 | TRBV11-3 | TRBD2 | CASSYFSGMDEQFF
14 | TRBV7-8 | . | CASSPVRQDNEQFF
15 | TRBV20-1 | . | CSARGDRSRSYEQYF
15 | TRBV7-6 | TRBD1 | CASSPRQGATGELFF
13 | TRBV2 | TRBD1 | CASTRQTGSEQYF
16 | TRBV5-1 | . | CASSLAPEGSYNEQFF